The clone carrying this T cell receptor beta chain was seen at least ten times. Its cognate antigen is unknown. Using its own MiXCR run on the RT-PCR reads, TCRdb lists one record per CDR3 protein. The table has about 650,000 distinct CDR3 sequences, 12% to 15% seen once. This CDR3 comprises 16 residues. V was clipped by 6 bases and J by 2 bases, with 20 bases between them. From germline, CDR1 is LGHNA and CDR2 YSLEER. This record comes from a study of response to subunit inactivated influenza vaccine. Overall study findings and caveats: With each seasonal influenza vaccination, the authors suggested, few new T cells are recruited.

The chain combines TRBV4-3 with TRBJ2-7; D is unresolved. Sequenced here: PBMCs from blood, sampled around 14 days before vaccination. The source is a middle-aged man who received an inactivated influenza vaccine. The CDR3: CASRPDRDTWPYEQYF. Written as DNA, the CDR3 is TGCGCCAGCAGACCCGACCGTGACACTTGGCCCTACGAGCAGTACTTC.